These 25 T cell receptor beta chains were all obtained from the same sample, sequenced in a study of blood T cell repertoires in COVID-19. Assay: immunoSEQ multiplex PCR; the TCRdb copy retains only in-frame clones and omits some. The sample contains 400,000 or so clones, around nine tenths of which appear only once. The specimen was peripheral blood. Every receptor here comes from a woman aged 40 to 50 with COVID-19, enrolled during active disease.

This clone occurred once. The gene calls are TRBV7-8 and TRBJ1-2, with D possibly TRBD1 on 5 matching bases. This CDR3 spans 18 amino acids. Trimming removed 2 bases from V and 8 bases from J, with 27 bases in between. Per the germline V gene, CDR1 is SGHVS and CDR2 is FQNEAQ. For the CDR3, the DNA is TGTGCCAGCAGCTTAAAGGGCGGGGCGGACATTCGGATGGGAGGCTACACCTTC. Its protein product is CASSLKGGADIRMGGYTF.

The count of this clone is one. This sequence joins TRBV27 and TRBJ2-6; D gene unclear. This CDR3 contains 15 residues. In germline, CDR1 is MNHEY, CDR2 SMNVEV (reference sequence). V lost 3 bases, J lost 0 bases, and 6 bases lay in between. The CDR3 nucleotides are TGTGCCAGCAGTTTTTTCCTCTCTGGGGCCAACGTCCTGACTTTC. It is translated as CASSFFLSGANVLTF.

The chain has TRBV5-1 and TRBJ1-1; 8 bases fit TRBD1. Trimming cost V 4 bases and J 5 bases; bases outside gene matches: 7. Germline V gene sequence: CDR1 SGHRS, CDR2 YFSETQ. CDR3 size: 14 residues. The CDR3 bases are TGCGCCAGCAGCGACCAGGGGGCGCGAACTGAAGCTTTCTTT. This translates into CASSDQGARTEAFF.

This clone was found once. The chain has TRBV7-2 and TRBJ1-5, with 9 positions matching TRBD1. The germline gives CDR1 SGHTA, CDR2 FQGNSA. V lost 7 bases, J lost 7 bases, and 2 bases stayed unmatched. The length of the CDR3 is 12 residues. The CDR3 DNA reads TGTGCCAGCACCACAGGGGGCCAGCCCCAGCATTTT. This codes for CASTTGGQPQHF.

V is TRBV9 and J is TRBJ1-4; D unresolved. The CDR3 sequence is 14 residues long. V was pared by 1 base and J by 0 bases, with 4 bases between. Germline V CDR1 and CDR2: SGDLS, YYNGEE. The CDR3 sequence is CASSVTATNEKLFF. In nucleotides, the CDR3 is TGTGCCAGCAGCGTAACAGCAACTAATGAAAAACTGTTTTTT. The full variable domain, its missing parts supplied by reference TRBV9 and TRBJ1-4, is DSGVTQTPKHLITATGQRVTLRCSPRSGDLSVYWYQQSLDQGLQFLIQYYNGEERAKGNILERFSAQQFPDLHSELNLSSLELGDSALYFCASSVTATNEKLFFGSGTQLSVL.

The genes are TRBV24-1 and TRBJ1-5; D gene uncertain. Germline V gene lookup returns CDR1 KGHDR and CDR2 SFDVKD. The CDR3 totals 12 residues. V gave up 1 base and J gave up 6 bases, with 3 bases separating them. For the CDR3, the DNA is TGTGCCACCAGTGATTTCGGTCAGCCCCAGCATTTT. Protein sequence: CATSDFGQPQHF.

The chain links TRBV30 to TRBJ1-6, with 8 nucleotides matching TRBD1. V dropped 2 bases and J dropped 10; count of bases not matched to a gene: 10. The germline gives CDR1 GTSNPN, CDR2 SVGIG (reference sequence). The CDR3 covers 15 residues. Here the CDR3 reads CAWSSRTGKTSPLHF. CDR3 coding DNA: TGTGCCTGGAGTTCCCGGACAGGGAAAACATCACCCCTCCACTTT.

In DNA form, the CDR3 reads TGTGCCTGGAGCTTAATCGGGACAGGGGTATCACCCCTCCACTTT. It codes for CAWSLIGTGVSPLHF. This chain links TRBV30 with TRBJ1-6, with 10 bases lining up with TRBD1. Germline loops: CDR1 GTSNPN, CDR2 SVGIG (reference sequence). CDR3 length equals 15 residues. The trim removed 3 bases at V and 10 bases at J, leaving 9 bases unmatched.

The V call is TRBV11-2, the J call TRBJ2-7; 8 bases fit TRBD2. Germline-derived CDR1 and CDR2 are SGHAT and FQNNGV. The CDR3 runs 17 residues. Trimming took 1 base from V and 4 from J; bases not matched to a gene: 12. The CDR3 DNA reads TGTGCCAGCAGCTTAGCTAAAGGGACTAGGGGTCCTTACGAGCAGTACTTC. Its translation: CASSLAKGTRGPYEQYF. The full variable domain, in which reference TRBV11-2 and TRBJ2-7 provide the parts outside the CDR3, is EAGVAQSPRYKIIEKRQSVAFWCNPISGHATLYWYQQILGQGPKLLIQFQNNGVVDDSQLPKDRFSAERLKGVDSTLKIQPAKLEDSAVYLCASSLAKGTRGPYEQYFGPGTRLTVT.

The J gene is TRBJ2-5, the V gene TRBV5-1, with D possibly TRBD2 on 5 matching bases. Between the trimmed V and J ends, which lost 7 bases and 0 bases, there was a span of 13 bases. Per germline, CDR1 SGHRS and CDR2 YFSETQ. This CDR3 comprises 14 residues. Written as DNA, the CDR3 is TGCGCCAGCCACGCGGGCCGGGACCAAGAGACCCAGTACTTC. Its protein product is CASHAGRDQETQYF.

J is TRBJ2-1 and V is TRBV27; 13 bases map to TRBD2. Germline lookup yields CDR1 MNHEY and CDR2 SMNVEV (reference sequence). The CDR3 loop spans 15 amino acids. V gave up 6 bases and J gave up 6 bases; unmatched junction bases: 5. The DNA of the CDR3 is TGTGCCAGCAGCACCACTAGCGGGAGGGCCAATGAGCAGTTCTTC. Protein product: CASSTTSGRANEQFF.

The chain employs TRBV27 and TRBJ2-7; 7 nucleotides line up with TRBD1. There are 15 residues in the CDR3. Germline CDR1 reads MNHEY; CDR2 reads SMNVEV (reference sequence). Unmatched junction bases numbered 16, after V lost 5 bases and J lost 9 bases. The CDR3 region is CASSERQGRGFWQYF. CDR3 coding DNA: TGTGCCAGCAGTGAGAGACAGGGAAGGGGTTTTTGGCAGTACTTC.

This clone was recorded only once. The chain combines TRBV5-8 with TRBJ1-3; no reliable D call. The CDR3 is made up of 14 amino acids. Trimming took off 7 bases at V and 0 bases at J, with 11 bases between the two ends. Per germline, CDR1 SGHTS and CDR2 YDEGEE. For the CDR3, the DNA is TGTGCCAGCGGGTTGCGGAGCTCTGGAAACACCATATATTTT. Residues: CASGLRSSGNTIYF.

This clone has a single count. The CDR3 spells CASSLSVRSYEQYF. CDR3 sequence (DNA): TGCGCCAGCAGCTTGTCCGTCAGGTCCTACGAGCAGTACTTC. The chain recombines TRBV5-1 with TRBJ2-7; no clear D gene. Trimming took off 1 base at V and 1 base at J, with 9 bases between the two ends. Germline lookup yields CDR1 SGHRS and CDR2 YFSETQ. The CDR3 is 14 residues long.

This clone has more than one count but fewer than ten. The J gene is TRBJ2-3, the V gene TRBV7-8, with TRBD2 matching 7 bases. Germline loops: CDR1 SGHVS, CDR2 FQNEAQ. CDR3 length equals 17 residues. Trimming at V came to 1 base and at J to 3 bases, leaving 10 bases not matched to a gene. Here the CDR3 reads CASSLEWSSGPTDTQYF. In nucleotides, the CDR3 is TGTGCCAGCAGCTTAGAGTGGTCTAGCGGACCGACAGATACGCAGTATTTT.

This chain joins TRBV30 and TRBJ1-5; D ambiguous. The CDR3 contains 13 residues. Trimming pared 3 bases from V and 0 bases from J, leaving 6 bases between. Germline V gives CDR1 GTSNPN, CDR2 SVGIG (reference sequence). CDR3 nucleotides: TGTGCCTGGAGAGCTTATAGCAATCAGCCCCAGCATTTT. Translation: CAWRAYSNQPQHF.

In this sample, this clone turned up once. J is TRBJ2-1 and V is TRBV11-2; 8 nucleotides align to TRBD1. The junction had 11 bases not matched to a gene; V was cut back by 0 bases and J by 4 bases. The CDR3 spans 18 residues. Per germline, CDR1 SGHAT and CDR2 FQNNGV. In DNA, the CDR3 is TGTGCCAGCAGCTTAGAGGGGGTTACAGGGGGAAATTACAATGAGCAGTTCTTC. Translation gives CASSLEGVTGGNYNEQFF. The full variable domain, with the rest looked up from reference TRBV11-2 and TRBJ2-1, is EAGVAQSPRYKIIEKRQSVAFWCNPISGHATLYWYQQILGQGPKLLIQFQNNGVVDDSQLPKDRFSAERLKGVDSTLKIQPAKLEDSAVYLCASSLEGVTGGNYNEQFFGPGTRLTVL.

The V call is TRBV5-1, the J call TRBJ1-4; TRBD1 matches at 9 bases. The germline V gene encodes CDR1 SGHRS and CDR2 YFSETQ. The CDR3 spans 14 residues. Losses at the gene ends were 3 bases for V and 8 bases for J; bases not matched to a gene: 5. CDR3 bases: TGCGCCAGCAGCTCGGGACAGGGAGACGAAAAACTGTTTTTT. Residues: CASSSGQGDEKLFF.

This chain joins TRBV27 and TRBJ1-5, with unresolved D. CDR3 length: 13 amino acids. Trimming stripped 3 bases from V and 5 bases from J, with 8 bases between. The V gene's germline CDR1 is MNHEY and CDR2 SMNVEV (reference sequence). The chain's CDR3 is CASSFIQYQPQHF. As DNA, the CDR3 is TGTGCCAGCAGTTTCATCCAGTATCAGCCCCAGCATTTT.

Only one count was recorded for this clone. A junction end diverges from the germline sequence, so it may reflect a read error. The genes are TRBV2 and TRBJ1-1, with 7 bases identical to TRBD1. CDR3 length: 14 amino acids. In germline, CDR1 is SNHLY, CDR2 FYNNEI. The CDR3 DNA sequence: TGTGCCAGCATTGAAGGGGGCGAGAACACTGAAGCTTTCTTT. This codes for CASIEGGENTEAFF.

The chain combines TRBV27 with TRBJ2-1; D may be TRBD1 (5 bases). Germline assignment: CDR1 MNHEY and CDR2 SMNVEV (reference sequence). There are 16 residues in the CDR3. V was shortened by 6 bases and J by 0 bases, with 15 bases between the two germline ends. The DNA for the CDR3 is TGTGCCAGCAGAGACAAAAGGGGTGGCTCCTACAATGAGCAGTTCTTC. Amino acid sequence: CASRDKRGGSYNEQFF.

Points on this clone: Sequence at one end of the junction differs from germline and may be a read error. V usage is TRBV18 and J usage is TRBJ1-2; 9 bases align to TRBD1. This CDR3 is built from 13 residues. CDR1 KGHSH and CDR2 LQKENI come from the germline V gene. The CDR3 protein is CASSPQGADGYTF. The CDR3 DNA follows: TGTGCCAGCTCCCCACAGGGGGCTGATGGCTACACCTTC.

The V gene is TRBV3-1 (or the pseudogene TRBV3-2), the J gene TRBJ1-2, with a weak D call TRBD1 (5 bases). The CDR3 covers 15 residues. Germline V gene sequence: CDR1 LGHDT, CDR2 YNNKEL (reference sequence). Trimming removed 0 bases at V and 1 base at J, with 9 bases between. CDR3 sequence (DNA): TGTGCCAGCAGCCAAGATCAGGGTTTTAACTATGGCTACACCTTC. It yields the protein CASSQDQGFNYGYTF.

CDR3 sequence reads: CASSPRTGPSYEQYF. Written as DNA, the CDR3 is TGTGCCAGCTCCCCCAGGACAGGACCCTCCTACGAGCAGTACTTC. The chain carries TRBV18 and TRBJ2-7, with TRBD1 identical over 7 bases. With V trimmed by 6 bases and J by 0 bases, 8 bases remained unmatched. Germline loops: CDR1 KGHSH, CDR2 LQKENI. This CDR3 has 15 amino acids.

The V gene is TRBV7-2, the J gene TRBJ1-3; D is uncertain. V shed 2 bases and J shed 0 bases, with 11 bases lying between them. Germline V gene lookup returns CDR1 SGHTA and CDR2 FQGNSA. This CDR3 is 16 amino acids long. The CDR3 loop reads CASSLSFSPSGNTIYF. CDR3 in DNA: TGTGCCAGCAGCTTATCGTTCAGTCCCTCTGGAAACACCATATATTTT.